Below, one T cell receptor beta chain is given with its context. Its specific antigen is unknown. No per-base quality is available; no much larger clone lies one base away. The data originate from a study of blood T cell repertoires in COVID-19 (dated by TCRdb to the early 2020s). Notes on the research overall: Recovered participants in ImmuneRACE Cohort 3 were defined by two consecutive negative NP/OP PCR tests, clearance by a healthcare professional, or resolution of symptoms. Collaborator samples came from the United States, Italy and Spain and covered acute and convalescent phases of COVID-19. A freely available public database, intended as a resource for researchers studying the immune response to SARS-CoV-2, is where the repertoires were released. Where available, HLA class I and class II types were taken from metadata supplied by the sample provider and were not determined by assay-based typing. The prospective study material was composed of cDNA or gDNA derived from T cells, B-cell-depleted T cells, or PBMCs. The sample metadata nearly always contained a de-identified subject ID, COVID-19 status, age in years and sex. The samples were drawn from the first 160 participants of the ongoing ImmuneRACE study and from roughly 1,300 subjects provided by 6 global collaborators. Deeply sampled blood TCRbeta repertoires from subjects exposed to, actively infected with, or recovered from COVID-19 were included in the dataset. General conclusions and limits of the study: The amount of clinical and demographic metadata varied by source and participant and was provided uncurated.

Enrolling through a virtual design, the prospective study's participants ranged in age from roughly 18 to 95 years and lived across approximately 25 United States geographic areas. In the prospective study, cohorts were assigned on the basis of participant-reported clinical history obtained from a screening survey and a study questionnaire. In the prospective study, whole blood, serum and a nasopharyngeal or oropharyngeal swab were collected from each participant by mobile phlebotomists. Participants in the prospective study had the option to provide additional blood draws and questionnaires over a 2-month period. Blood samples from the prospective study were shipped frozen or at room temperature prior to DNA extraction. Via the germline V gene (reference sequence), CDR1 is LGHDT and CDR2 YNNKEL. The CDR3 contains 15 residues, cysteine and phenylalanine counted. The only DNA kept is the CDR3, 45 bases in frame from the first base. Between the V and J ends, shortened by 6 bases and 2 bases respectively, the junction contains 17 bases.

TCRbeta CDR3 regions were amplified from genomic DNA by means of the immunoSEQ Assay, a bias-controlled multiplex PCR. The authors' pipeline ran thus. Nucleated cell counts per sample were estimated from amplification of reference gene primers within the assay. Sequence reads were collapsed and filtered to measure the absolute abundance of every unique TCRbeta CDR3 rearrangement. For each sample, productive Simpson clonality was calculated by taking the square root of Simpson's diversity index across productive rearrangements. The table was pulled from immuneACCESS by TCRdb, which kept in-frame rearrangements only. Such tables lose some clones; where checked, under half of the loss comes from unresolved V genes, and the rest has no known cause. V, J and clone size reflect that table, while D and trimming were determined from the DNA. This sample gives fewer than 200,000 clones in total; roughly 86% of them show up just once. The ten largest account for 20% to 25% of the sample.

This receptor was obtained from a woman in her thirties or forties in a cohort exposed to, infected with or recovered from COVID-19 (not recorded which). Rearrangement joined TRBV3-1 (or the pseudogene TRBV3-2) to TRBJ2-7, with a tentative D gene TRBD2 over 6 matching bases. The sample taken for sequencing was PBMCs or T cells enriched from blood (not recorded which). The CDR3 region has the sequence CASRDSGFGAYEQYF. Here is the DNA: TGTGCCAGCAGGGATAGCGGATTTGGGGCCTACGAGCAGTACTTC.